These 32 T cell receptor beta chains share one sample of origin, sequenced in a study of cytomegalovirus exposure and HLA in healthy donors. The primer mix had 60 Vbeta and 13 Jbeta primers. Libraries were prepared by immunoSEQ multiplex PCR; TCRdb keeps only in-frame clonotypes and omits some of them. Recorded for this sample: 200,000 to 250,000 clones. The sequencing input was PBMCs. All receptors come from a woman aged 25 to 39 in good health and CMV-seropositive.

This chain links TRBV5-1 with TRBJ2-2; D is possibly TRBD1 (5 bases). The V end lost 1 base, the J end lost 1 base, and 8 bases lay between the germline ends. The germline CDR1 and CDR2 sequences are SGHRS and YFSETQ. This CDR3 region has 15 residues. This chain's CDR3 is CASSLPTGNTGELFF. CDR3 sequence (DNA): TGCGCCAGCAGCTTGCCCACAGGGAACACCGGGGAGCTGTTTTTT.

J is TRBJ2-6 and V is TRBV4-1; tentative D call: TRBD2 (6 bases). Germline V gives CDR1 MGHRA, CDR2 YSYEKL. This CDR3 comprises 17 residues. V dropped 1 base and J dropped 2 bases, with 12 bases sitting between them. CDR3 in DNA: TGCGCCAGCAGCCAAGCAGGGAGGTGGGCTGGGGCCAACGTCCTGACTTTC. Protein: CASSQAGRWAGANVLTF.

The rearrangement links TRBV7-2 to TRBJ2-7; D might be TRBD2 (6 bases). The germline CDR1 and CDR2 sequences are SGHTA and FQGNSA. Trimming left V 2 bases short and J 0 bases short, with 8 bases between. This CDR3 is built from 14 residues. The CDR3 reads CASSLPGDSYEQYF. In DNA, the CDR3 is TGTGCCAGCAGCTTACCGGGGGACTCCTACGAGCAGTACTTC.

The genes are TRBV7-6 and TRBJ1-4; D is possibly TRBD1 (5 bases). The length of the CDR3 is 15 residues. Germline loops: CDR1 SGHVS, CDR2 FNYEAQ. V dropped 1 base and J dropped 5 bases, with 11 bases sitting between them. The CDR3 here is CASSLGGRRNEKLFF. DNA for the CDR3: TGTGCCAGCAGCTTAGGGGGCAGGCGAAATGAAAAACTGTTTTTT.

Of note for this clone: At the DNA level, this CDR3 is encoded by other sequences in the same sample as well. This chain connects TRBV7-9 to TRBJ2-5, with TRBD2 as a possible D gene (6 bases). This CDR3 is 13 amino acids long. V lost 6 bases to trimming and J lost 4 bases, with 12 bases between them. Germline V gene data show CDR1 as SEHNR and CDR2 as FQNEAQ (reference sequence). The CDR3 loop reads CASSSGVGETQYF. The CDR3 DNA sequence: TGTGCCAGCAGTAGCGGTGTAGGAGAGACCCAGTACTTC.

This chain uses TRBV5-1 with TRBJ2-1, with 9 bases that match TRBD1. This CDR3 has 17 residues. J lost 9 bases, V lost 4 bases, and 17 bases had no gene match. Germline V lookup: CDR1 SGHRS, CDR2 YFSETQ. The CDR3: CASSPPRTGVGGGEQFF. CDR3 coding DNA: TGCGCCAGCAGCCCCCCCCGGACAGGGGTAGGAGGGGGTGAGCAGTTCTTC.

This chain uses TRBV10-3 with TRBJ1-1; a weak D match, TRBD1 (5 bases). Trimming stripped 6 bases from V and 1 base from J, with 9 bases between. The CDR3 runs 13 residues. CDR1 and CDR2 (germline): ENHRY, SYGVKD. Written as DNA, the CDR3 is TGTGCCATCAGAGGGGCCGGGAACACTGAAGCTTTCTTT. Protein sequence: CAIRGAGNTEAFF.

CDR3 DNA: TGTGCCAGCAGCTTAGTACTAGCTGAGAGCTACGAGCAGTACTTC. This gives the protein CASSLVLAESYEQYF. The J gene is TRBJ2-7, the V gene TRBV7-2; TRBD2 is a possible D gene (6 bases). The length of the CDR3 is 15 residues. Germline-derived CDR1 and CDR2 are SGHTA and FQGNSA. V gave up 1 base and J gave up 3 bases, with 13 bases separating them.

J is TRBJ1-3 and V is TRBV6-5; D perhaps matches TRBD1 (6 bases). The V end lost 6 bases, the J end lost 0 bases, and 9 bases lay between the germline ends. The CDR3 contains 14 residues. CDR1 and CDR2 (germline): MNHEY, SVGAGI. CDR3 nucleotide sequence: TGTGCCAGCAGACGGACAGCCTCTGGAAACACCATATATTTT. It encodes CASRRTASGNTIYF.

The genes are TRBV5-1 and TRBJ1-1; D is possibly TRBD1 (5 bases). This CDR3 comprises 14 residues. The germline gives CDR1 SGHRS, CDR2 YFSETQ. V dropped 4 bases and J dropped 5 bases, with 15 bases sitting between them. As DNA, the CDR3 is TGCGCCAGCAGCCCGAACACGGGGGGTACTGAAGCTTTCTTT. Translation: CASSPNTGGTEAFF. Drawing the rest from reference TRBV5-1 and TRBJ1-1, the complete variable domain is KAGVTQTPRYLIKTRGQQVTLSCSPISGHRSVSWYQQTPGQGLQFLFEYFSETQRNKGNFPGRFSGRQFSNSRSEMNVSTLELGDSALYLCASSPNTGGTEAFFGQGTRLTVV.

The chain uses TRBV6-5 and TRBJ2-1; 10 bases match TRBD2. The V and J ends lost 8 bases and 8 bases, in that order; junction bases with no gene match: 9. CDR1 and CDR2 from the germline V gene are MNHEY and SVGAGI. The CDR3 runs to 14 residues. The CDR3 sequence: CASRLAGVSDEQFF. CDR3 in DNA: TGTGCCAGCCGTCTAGCGGGAGTTTCGGATGAGCAGTTCTTC.

DNA for the CDR3: TGTGCCAGCAGCTATACTAGCGGGAGTTCTAACGAGCAGTACTTC. Amino acids: CASSYTSGSSNEQYF. The chain employs TRBV7-2 and TRBJ2-7; 11 bases are a match to TRBD2. The V and J ends lost 4 bases and 5 bases, in that order; junction bases with no gene match: 7. Germline CDR1 SGHTA, CDR2 FQGNSA. The CDR3 is 15 residues long.

The genes are TRBV6-5 and TRBJ1-2; 7 bases agree with TRBD1. This CDR3 region has 16 residues. Germline assignment: CDR1 MNHEY and CDR2 SVGAGI. J lost 3 bases, V lost 0 bases, and 7 bases had no gene match. The CDR3, as DNA: TGTGCCAGCAGTTACTCAGGGACAGCCTACCACTATGGCTACACCTTC. Its translation: CASSYSGTAYHYGYTF.

The CDR3 protein is CASSLVTGGGTDTQYF. The CDR3 DNA reads TGTGCCAGCAGCTTAGTTACAGGGGGGGGGACAGATACGCAGTATTTT. The chain links TRBV7-2 to TRBJ2-3; TRBD1 might be the D (8 bases). The CDR3 covers 16 residues. V lost 1 base to trimming and J lost 3 bases, with 14 bases between them. Germline values: CDR1 SGHTA, CDR2 FQGNSA.

The chain combines TRBV7-9 with TRBJ2-1; possible D gene TRBD2, 6 bases. V gave up 0 bases and J gave up 0 bases, with 15 bases separating them. CDR1 and CDR2 (germline): SEHNR, FQNEAQ (reference sequence). The CDR3 consists of 18 residues. The CDR3 DNA reads TGTGCCAGCAGCTTAGCGAGTAGAACGGGGGTCTCCTACAATGAGCAGTTCTTC. This codes for CASSLASRTGVSYNEQFF.

This sequence joins TRBV9 and TRBJ2-3; 13 positions match TRBD2. CDR1 and CDR2 (germline): SGDLS, YYNGEE. The CDR3 contains 15 residues. V shed 2 bases and J 3 bases; nucleotides not matched to a gene: 0. The CDR3 region is CASSVGLAGTDTQYF. In nucleotides, the CDR3 is TGTGCCAGCAGCGTGGGACTAGCGGGGACAGATACGCAGTATTTT.

The chain joins TRBV18 to TRBJ2-5; D gene uncertain. V was pared by 1 base and J by 5 bases, with 11 bases between. This CDR3 has 14 residues. CDR1 is KGHSH, CDR2 LQKENI, per germline. CDR3 amino acids: CASSPLRSGETQYF. The DNA of the CDR3 is TGTGCCAGCTCACCACTTCGGAGTGGGGAGACCCAGTACTTC.

The V call is TRBV29-1, the J call TRBJ2-7, with TRBD1 as a possible D gene (5 bases). The germline CDR1 and CDR2 sequences are SQVTM and ANQGSEA. V lost 5 bases, J lost 1 base, and 9 bases lay in between. The CDR3 is 12 amino acids. The CDR3 DNA follows: TGCAGCGTTACCGACAGATCCTACGAGCAGTACTTC. Translating it yields CSVTDRSYEQYF.

V usage is TRBV18 and J usage is TRBJ2-2; D possibly corresponds to TRBD2 (6 bases). Germline lookup yields CDR1 KGHSH and CDR2 LQKENI. V gave up 8 bases and J gave up 0 bases, with 10 bases separating them. The CDR3 covers 14 residues. In nucleotides, the CDR3 is TGTGCCAGCACCAGGGAGGCGAACACCGGGGAGCTGTTTTTT. It codes for CASTREANTGELFF.

On this clone: The junction differs from germline at one of its ends, possibly a read error. V and J are TRBV7-9 and TRBJ2-1, with a tentative D call TRBD1 (5 bases). Germline-derived CDR1 and CDR2 are SEHNR and FQNEAQ (reference sequence). The CDR3 loop spans 15 amino acids. The CDR3 reads CASSLALDHRRNTVF. CDR3 nucleotides: TGTGCCAGCAGCTTAGCGCTGGATCACAGGCGGAACACAGTCTTC.

The V gene is TRBV5-1, the J gene TRBJ2-2; 7 bases are shared with TRBD1. The germline CDR1 and CDR2 sequences are SGHRS and YFSETQ. J was trimmed by 6 bases and V by 4 bases; bases with no gene match: 9. CDR3 size: 15 residues. CDR3 sequence: CASSVSGGWAGELFF. The CDR3 DNA reads as TGCGCCAGCAGCGTTTCAGGGGGATGGGCCGGGGAGCTGTTTTTT.

The J gene is TRBJ1-2, the V gene TRBV19; tentatively, D is TRBD1 (6 bases). Trimming removed 4 bases at V and 2 bases at J, with 8 bases between. The germline gives CDR1 LNHDA, CDR2 SQIVND (reference sequence). This CDR3 is 13 amino acids long. CDR3 sequence: CASSRTENYGYTF. The DNA for the CDR3 is TGTGCCAGTAGTAGGACAGAGAACTATGGCTACACCTTC.

J is TRBJ1-2 and V is TRBV5-4, with 12 bases matching TRBD1. V shed 1 base and J 7 bases; nucleotides not matched to a gene: 11. Looked up from germline, CDR1 is SGHNT and CDR2 is YYREEE (reference sequence). CDR3 length equals 17 residues. This CDR3 is CASSLPGTGGGFGGYTF. The CDR3 nucleotides are TGTGCCAGCAGCTTGCCGGGGACAGGGGGCGGGTTTGGTGGCTACACCTTC.

The rearrangement joins TRBV6-4 to TRBJ1-2; TRBD1 matches 7 bases. The CDR3 sequence is 15 residues long. V shed 4 bases, J shed 3 bases, and the junction held 8 bases outside the gene matches. Per the germline V gene, CDR1 is MRHNA and CDR2 is SNTAGT. The CDR3 DNA follows: TGTGCCAGCAGTGGAGCGCCAGGGGGTTACTATGGCTACACCTTC. Encoded protein: CASSGAPGGYYGYTF.

CDR3 sequence: CASSFTGGFPEAFF. The CDR3 DNA reads TGTGCCAGCAGTTTTACAGGGGGGTTTCCTGAAGCTTTCTTT. The chain couples TRBV27 to TRBJ1-1; TRBD1 matches at 8 bases. There are 14 residues in the CDR3. The germline V gene encodes CDR1 MNHEY and CDR2 SMNVEV (reference sequence). V shed 3 bases and J 6 bases; nucleotides not matched to a gene: 6.

The chain joins TRBV6-5 to TRBJ1-2; possible D gene TRBD1, 6 bases. CDR1 and CDR2 (germline): MNHEY, SVGAGI. This CDR3 contains 13 residues. V dropped 6 bases and J dropped 1 base, with 9 bases sitting between them. CDR3 DNA: TGTGCCAGCAGATTGGGACATAACTATGGCTACACCTTC. This translates into CASRLGHNYGYTF.

The rearrangement links TRBV5-1 to TRBJ1-1, with a tentative D call TRBD1 (5 bases). V was shortened by 5 bases and J by 0 bases, with 14 bases between the two germline ends. CDR3 size: 15 residues. Per germline, CDR1 SGHRS and CDR2 YFSETQ. This chain's CDR3 is CASRYRTDMNTEAFF. The CDR3 bases are TGCGCCAGCAGGTATAGGACGGACATGAACACTGAAGCTTTCTTT. Combining the CDR3 with reference TRBV5-1 and TRBJ1-1 gives the whole variable domain KAGVTQTPRYLIKTRGQQVTLSCSPISGHRSVSWYQQTPGQGLQFLFEYFSETQRNKGNFPGRFSGRQFSNSRSEMNVSTLELGDSALYLCASRYRTDMNTEAFFGQGTRLTVV.

DNA for the CDR3: TGTGCCAGCTCACCCCTCTTGAGATTCGAAAATGAGCAGTTCTTC. Its translation is CASSPLLRFENEQFF. The V call is TRBV18, the J call TRBJ2-1; no reliable D call. Trimming cost V 3 bases and J 7 bases, with 16 bases left between them. The germline V gene has CDR1 KGHSH and CDR2 LQKENI. The CDR3 consists of 15 residues.

The V and J genes are TRBV28 and TRBJ1-5, with 8 bases aligning to TRBD1. The CDR3 contains 18 residues. From germline, CDR1 is MDHEN and CDR2 SYDVKM. Trimming at V came to 3 bases and at J to 5 bases, leaving 15 bases not matched to a gene. The CDR3 spells CASSFPRTGPLGYQPQHF. CDR3 bases: TGTGCCAGCAGTTTCCCACGGACAGGGCCGCTGGGATATCAGCCCCAGCATTTT.

The chain carries TRBV5-1 and TRBJ2-2; a possible D gene is TRBD2 (6 bases). The CDR3 runs 18 residues. CDR1 and CDR2 from the germline V gene are SGHRS and YFSETQ. V was pared by 1 base and J by 0 bases, with 16 bases between. The chain's CDR3 is CASSLSSRRASNTGELFF. CDR3 coding DNA: TGCGCCAGCAGCTTGAGTTCACGGAGGGCCTCGAACACCGGGGAGCTGTTTTTT.

The chain joins TRBV28 to TRBJ1-1; 10 bases are a match to TRBD1. Germline V CDR1 and CDR2: MDHEN, SYDVKM. The CDR3 contains 16 residues. The V and J ends lost 0 bases and 6 bases, in that order; junction bases with no gene match: 7. CDR3 sequence (DNA): TGTGCCAGCAGTTTATGGGGTCGCGGACAGGGGGCTGAAGCTTTCTTT. It specifies CASSLWGRGQGAEAFF. The full variable domain, rest sourced from reference TRBV28 and TRBJ1-1, is DVKVTQSSRYLVKRTGEKVFLECVQDMDHENMFWYRQDPGLGLRLIYFSYDVKMKEKGDIPEGYSVSREKKERFSLILESASTNQTSMYLCASSLWGRGQGAEAFFGQGTRLTVV.

This chain joins TRBV10-3 and TRBJ2-5, with D perhaps TRBD2 (5 bases). The germline V and J ends were trimmed by 5 bases and 7 bases, with 17 bases remaining between them. The CDR3 consists of 14 residues. CDR1 is ENHRY, CDR2 SYGVKD, per germline. The CDR3 loop reads CAISTLERAPTQYF. The CDR3 DNA follows: TGTGCCATCAGTACATTAGAGAGGGCCCCGACCCAGTACTTC.